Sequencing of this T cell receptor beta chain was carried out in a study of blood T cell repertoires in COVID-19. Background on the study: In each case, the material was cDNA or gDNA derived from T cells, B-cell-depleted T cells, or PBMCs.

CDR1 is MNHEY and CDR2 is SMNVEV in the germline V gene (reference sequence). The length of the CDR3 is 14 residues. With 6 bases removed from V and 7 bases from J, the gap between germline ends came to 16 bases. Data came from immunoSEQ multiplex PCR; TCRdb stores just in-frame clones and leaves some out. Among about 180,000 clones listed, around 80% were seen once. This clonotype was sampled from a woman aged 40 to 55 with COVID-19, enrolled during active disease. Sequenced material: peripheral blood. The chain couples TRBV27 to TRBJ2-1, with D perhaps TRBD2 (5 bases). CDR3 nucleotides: TGTGCCAGCAGATTTTCGGGGAGTTTGAATGAGCAGTTCTTC. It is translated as CASRFSGSLNEQFF.